Sequencing of this TCR beta chain was carried out in a study of T cell responses to AZD1222 COVID-19 vaccine. Broader study findings: Per reports, nearly half of all spike-specific TCRs target regions that are unmutated in variants. Donors were largely white British and mainly female; clonal diversity was possibly underestimated. Baseline seropositivity characterized only 5 or 6 AZD1222 recipients. Repertoire collection took place solely once the T cell response had peaked.

Germline-derived CDR1 and CDR2 are SEHNR and FQNEAQ (reference sequence). This CDR3 spans 15 amino acids. V was trimmed by 3 bases and J by 0 bases, leaving 12 bases between them. As concerns this clone: Its antigen remains unknown.

Only in-frame clones appear in the TCRdb table, and some are missing; sequencing was by immunoSEQ multiplex PCR. The table includes about 180,000 clones, around 88% detected once. This chain joins TRBV7-9 and TRBJ2-7; tentatively, D is TRBD1 (5 bases). Source: peripheral blood, taken 28 days after the second AZD1222 dose. This receptor was identified in an adult who received the AZD1222 COVID-19 vaccine. The CDR3 coding sequence is TGTGCCAGCAGCTTTTCACAGGCGAGCTCCTACGAGCAGTACTTC. The encoded protein is CASSFSQASSYEQYF.